These 28 T cell receptor beta chains were all obtained from the same sample, sequenced in a study of metastatic and nonmetastatic thyroid tumors. MiXCR re-clonotyped the PCR reads for TCRdb. The sample gives 35,000 to 40,000 clones, around 27% of which show up once; 11% is in the top ten. There were no patients who had received any treatment before thyroid surgery. Sequencing was carried out using blood. The receptors stem from a male donor with papillary thyroid cancer or a benign thyroid nodule (not recorded which). Some clones in this sample may be carry-over from other donors' samples.

The table lists this clone with many counts. The chain recombines TRBV7-8 with TRBJ2-7, with 9 bases matching TRBD1. J gave up 1 base and V 1 base, and 2 bases lay outside the gene matches. This CDR3 region has 15 residues. CDR1 and CDR2 from the germline V gene are SGHVS and FQNEAQ. CDR3 sequence: CASSLEGTGSYEQYF. The CDR3 DNA reads as TGTGCCAGCAGCTTAGAGGGGACAGGGTCCTACGAGCAGTACTTC.

The genes are TRBV6-1 and TRBJ1-3; 8 positions agree with TRBD1. V lost 7 bases, J lost 8 bases, and 13 bases stayed unmatched. This CDR3 contains 15 residues. Looked up from germline, CDR1 is MNHNS and CDR2 is SASEGT. The CDR3 loop reads CASNLAGGAEDTIYF. As DNA, the CDR3 is TGTGCCAGCAACCTGGCAGGGGGCGCGGAAGACACCATATATTTT.

This clone was detected a few times. The chain employs TRBV6-2 or TRBV6-3 and TRBJ2-2, with D unresolved. V was trimmed by 0 bases and J by 6 bases, leaving 8 bases between them. Per germline, CDR1 MNHEY and CDR2 SVGEGT. CDR3 size: 14 residues. CDR3 sequence reads: CASSYSYGSGELFF. Here the CDR3 DNA reads TGTGCCAGCAGTTACTCGTACGGTTCCGGGGAGCTGTTTTTT.

This clone occurred many times. The identical CDR3 is also encoded by other nucleotide sequences in the sample. This chain links TRBV7-9 with TRBJ1-5; D is uncertain. With 1 base removed from V and 4 bases from J, the gap between germline ends came to 5 bases. This CDR3 is built from 13 residues. CDR1 is SEHNR, CDR2 FQNEAQ, per germline (reference sequence). DNA of the CDR3: TGTGCCAGCAGCTTAGGTGAGAATCAGCCCCAGCATTTT. As protein: CASSLGENQPQHF. The whole variable domain, remainder taken from reference TRBV7-9 and TRBJ1-5, is DTGVSQNPRHKITKRGQNVTFRCDPISEHNRLYWYRQTLGQGPEFLTYFQNEAQLEKSRLLSDRFSAERPKGSFSTLEIQRTEQGDSAMYLCASSLGENQPQHFGDGTRLSIL.

This clone has only a few counts. The DNA for the CDR3 is TGTGCCAGCATACCGCGGACCGGTCAAGAGACCCAGTACTTC. It is translated as CASIPRTGQETQYF. The V gene is TRBV6-1, the J gene TRBJ2-5; unclear D gene. Germline CDR1 is MNHNS and CDR2 is SASEGT. V lost 7 bases, J lost 2 bases, and 14 bases lay in between. CDR3 size: 14 residues.

The V call is TRBV20-1, the J call TRBJ1-2; 8 nucleotides align to TRBD1. The V gene's germline CDR1 is DFQATT and CDR2 SNEGSKA (reference sequence). J was trimmed by 7 bases and V by 5 bases; bases with no gene match: 6. This CDR3 is 12 amino acids long. CDR3 sequence reads: CSADRGGVGYTF. The CDR3 coding sequence is TGCAGTGCTGACAGGGGAGGGGTTGGCTACACCTTC.

This clone showed up just once. This rearrangement joins TRBV3-1 to TRBJ1-1; weak D call: TRBD1 (5 bases). This CDR3 is 15 amino acids long. Trimming took off 6 bases at V and 4 bases at J, with 18 bases between the two ends. CDR1 LGHDT and CDR2 YNNKEL come from the germline V gene (reference sequence). The CDR3 DNA reads TGTGCCAGCAGTTTCGGGGCCACAAGGGGCACTGAAGCTTTCTTT. Protein sequence: CASSFGATRGTEAFF.

This clone has a handful of counts. V and J are TRBV28 and TRBJ1-2; 7 bases fit TRBD1. V shed 10 bases, J shed 12 bases, and the junction held 17 bases outside the gene matches. This CDR3 is built from 13 residues. Germline lookup yields CDR1 MDHEN and CDR2 SYDVKM. The CDR3 DNA reads as TGTGCCACCCGGGACAGCTCTAACTATTGCCACACCTTC. Translated, it gives CATRDSSNYCHTF.

In regard to this clone: The sample has other DNA sequences that encode this CDR3 too. The chain employs TRBV11-2 and TRBJ2-7, with D perhaps matching TRBD2 (6 bases). The V gene lost 5 bases and the J gene lost 0 bases, with 17 bases spanning the gap. Germline loops: CDR1 SGHAT, CDR2 FQNNGV. The CDR3 is 16 amino acids. The CDR3 loop is CASSPMTSGISYEQYF. DNA for the CDR3: TGTGCCAGCAGCCCGATGACTAGTGGGATCTCCTACGAGCAGTACTTC.

This clone was detected only a few times. The chain joins TRBV28 to TRBJ2-3, with D perhaps matching TRBD1 (6 bases). V dropped 5 bases and J dropped 1 base, with 13 bases sitting between them. Germline CDR1 and CDR2: MDHEN and SYDVKM. This CDR3 contains 15 residues. The CDR3: CASSTTGFGTDTQYF. The CDR3 bases are TGTGCCAGCAGTACCACAGGGTTCGGCACAGATACGCAGTATTTT.

This clone was seen ten or more times. This chain links TRBV10-3 with TRBJ2-2; possibly TRBD1 for D (6 bases). The CDR3 is 15 residues long. Germline V CDR1 and CDR2: ENHRY, SYGVKD. V was trimmed by 6 bases and J by 4 bases, leaving 15 bases between them. In nucleotides, the CDR3 is TGTGCCATCAGCTCCACAGGGTATAGCACCGGGGAGCTGTTTTTT. Protein: CAISSTGYSTGELFF.

The table lists this clone with a few counts. This chain links TRBV12-3 or TRBV12-4 with TRBJ2-1, with D unclear. Trimming stripped 1 base from V and 15 bases from J, with 16 bases between. This CDR3 contains 13 residues. The CDR3, as DNA: TGTGCCAGCAGTTTAGGCTCGGCAGGCGCCGCGTTCTTC. The encoded protein is CASSLGSAGAAFF.

In its sample, this clone was seen many times. The chain uses TRBV29-1 and TRBJ2-3; 10 positions agree with TRBD1. Trimming removed 6 bases from V and 6 bases from J; junction bases left unmatched: 9. Germline lookup yields CDR1 SQVTM and CDR2 ANQGSEA. The CDR3 covers 14 residues. Written as DNA, the CDR3 is TGCAGCGTCCCGACAGGGGGCGGTTGGGATACGCAGTATTTT. This sequence encodes CSVPTGGGWDTQYF.

J is TRBJ1-1 and V is TRBV7-8, with D perhaps matching TRBD1 (6 bases). V shed 5 bases and J shed 0 bases, with 16 bases lying between them. The germline CDR1 and CDR2 sequences are SGHVS and FQNEAQ. This CDR3 is 16 amino acids long. The CDR3: CASSPRTDLMNTEAFF. The CDR3 nucleotides read TGTGCCAGCAGCCCCCGGACAGATCTTATGAACACTGAAGCTTTCTTT.

This chain uses TRBV5-1 with TRBJ2-7; tentative D call: TRBD1 (6 bases). CDR3 length: 16 residues. Trimming pared 4 bases from V and 2 bases from J, leaving 19 bases between. The germline V gene has CDR1 SGHRS and CDR2 YFSETQ. The CDR3 sequence: CASSPDRTATAYEQYF. CDR3 bases: TGCGCCAGCAGCCCAGACCGGACAGCAACGGCCTACGAGCAGTACTTC.

By share, this clone counts as medium-sized. This chain links TRBV6-5 with TRBJ2-7; the match to TRBD2 covers 8 bases. The CDR3 has 15 residues. Trimming cost V 1 base and J 5 bases; bases outside gene matches: 7. Germline V gene sequence: CDR1 MNHEY, CDR2 SVGAGI. As DNA, the CDR3 is TGTGCCAGCAGTTACTACGGGGGGGGGAACGACGAGCAGTACTTC. It yields the protein CASSYYGGGNDEQYF.

Judged by abundance, this clone is medium-sized (0.01 to 0.1%). This rearrangement joins TRBV20-1 to TRBJ2-6, with D possibly TRBD1 on 6 matching bases. The CDR3 length is 16 residues. Germline-derived CDR1 and CDR2 are DFQATT and SNEGSKA (reference sequence). The V gene lost 6 bases and the J gene lost 0 bases, with 15 bases spanning the gap. CDR3 bases: TGCAGTGCCCGGGACATACTAAGCTCTGGGGCCAACGTCCTGACTTTC. Translated: CSARDILSSGANVLTF.

This clone was seen just once. The chain recombines TRBV20-1 with TRBJ2-1, with D possibly matching TRBD2 (6 bases). The CDR3 loop spans 14 amino acids. Germline-derived CDR1 and CDR2 are DFQATT and SNEGSKA (reference sequence). The V end lost 6 bases, the J end lost 8 bases, and 20 bases lay between the germline ends. The CDR3 sequence: CSASIGRPSDEQFF. CDR3 nucleotides: TGCAGTGCCAGTATCGGGAGACCTTCGGATGAGCAGTTCTTC.

This clone was seen repeatedly, ten times or more. The CDR3 DNA sequence: TGTGCCAGCAGCGTAGGGGAGGAGCCCCGGTACTATGGCTACACCTTC. Translation gives CASSVGEEPRYYGYTF. V usage is TRBV9 and J usage is TRBJ1-2; D unresolved. Trimming took 0 bases from V and 3 from J, leaving 15 bases between them. The CDR3 totals 16 residues. The germline V gene encodes CDR1 SGDLS and CDR2 YYNGEE.

This clone occurred a few times. The chain uses TRBV10-2 and TRBJ2-1, with D possibly matching TRBD2 (5 bases). Trimming left V 2 bases short and J 0 bases short, with 8 bases between. The CDR3 is made up of 15 amino acids. Germline V gene sequence: CDR1 WSHSY, CDR2 SAAADI. The CDR3 region is CASSEGTSSYNEQFF. Written as DNA, the CDR3 is TGCGCCAGCAGTGAGGGTACTAGCTCCTACAATGAGCAGTTCTTC.

This clone was seen only once. The chain uses TRBV20-1 and TRBJ2-5, with 11 bases aligning to TRBD2. J was trimmed by 4 bases and V by 0 bases; bases with no gene match: 13. There are 18 residues in the CDR3. The V gene's germline CDR1 is DFQATT and CDR2 SNEGSKA (reference sequence). Written as DNA, the CDR3 is TGCAGTGCTAGAGATCTCGAGGGGCCTAGCGGGAGGCTAGAGACCCAGTACTTC. Residues: CSARDLEGPSGRLETQYF.

This clone was observed a handful of times. The V call is TRBV12-3 or TRBV12-4, the J call TRBJ2-1; D assignment may be TRBD1 or TRBD2 (6 bases each). The CDR3 runs 13 residues. V was pared by 6 bases and J by 8 bases, with 14 bases between. The CDR3 nucleotides are TGTGCCAGCAGGCGAGGGGGGAGGTATGAGCAGTTCTTC. It specifies CASRRGGRYEQFF.

This clone is medium-sized within its sample. This sequence joins TRBV27 and TRBJ2-7; the D gene is possibly TRBD2 (6 bases). The germline gives CDR1 MNHEY, CDR2 SMNVEV (reference sequence). The CDR3 extends over 14 amino acids. Trimming shortened V by 5 bases and J by 1 base, and 12 bases separated the two germline ends. The CDR3 sequence is CASSPIGGSYEQYF. The CDR3 nucleotides read TGTGCCAGCAGTCCCATTGGGGGGTCCTACGAGCAGTACTTC.

Only a few counts were recorded for this clone. The chain joins TRBV9 to TRBJ2-3; TRBD1 agrees at 10 bases. V lost 0 bases to trimming and J lost 4 bases; unmatched junction nucleotides: 2. Germline V gene lookup returns CDR1 SGDLS and CDR2 YYNGEE. The CDR3 extends over 15 amino acids. CDR3 DNA sequence: TGTGCCAGCAGCGTAGAGGGACAGGGGCCAGATACGCAGTATTTT. Amino acids: CASSVEGQGPDTQYF.

The chain is built from TRBV20-1 and TRBJ1-2, with 10 bases identical to TRBD1. The germline gives CDR1 DFQATT, CDR2 SNEGSKA (reference sequence). V trimming: 6 bases; J trimming: 5 bases; junction bases outside the gene matches: 9. The CDR3 is 14 residues long. Here the CDR3 reads CSARGGQGVYGYTF. The CDR3 nucleotides are TGCAGTGCGCGTGGAGGACAGGGGGTATATGGCTACACCTTC.

The rearrangement uses TRBV5-4 and TRBJ1-1; D remains unclear. Germline CDR1 is SGHNT and CDR2 is YYREEE (reference sequence). Trimming removed 0 bases from V and 1 base from J, with 10 bases in between. The CDR3 consists of 15 residues. The CDR3 protein is CASSLAYTENTEAFF. CDR3 DNA sequence: TGTGCCAGCAGCTTGGCCTACACGGAGAACACTGAAGCTTTCTTT.

In this sample, this clone is medium-sized (0.01 to 0.1%). V usage is TRBV5-5 and J usage is TRBJ2-1; 7 bases fit TRBD2. V gave up 4 bases and J gave up 0 bases; unmatched junction bases: 4. Germline V lookup: CDR1 SGHKS, CDR2 YYEKEE (reference sequence). The CDR3 is 15 amino acids. CDR3 nucleotide sequence: TGTGCCAGCAGCACTAGCGCCTACTCCTACAATGAGCAGTTCTTC. It specifies CASSTSAYSYNEQFF.

The table lists this clone with a few counts. The gene calls are TRBV27 and TRBJ2-2, with D perhaps TRBD1 (6 bases). This CDR3 comprises 15 residues. CDR1 is MNHEY, CDR2 SMNVEV, per germline (reference sequence). Trimming took off 6 bases at V and 1 base at J, with 12 bases between the two ends. This CDR3 is CASRIVTGNTGELFF. Written as DNA, the CDR3 is TGTGCCAGCAGGATTGTGACAGGGAACACCGGGGAGCTGTTTTTT.